Shown below are 16 T cell receptor beta chains from a single sample sequenced in a study of shared clonotypes between healthy human individuals. Assay used: immunoSEQ multiplex PCR; TCRdb lists only in-frame clones, some missing. In the table there are 1.5 million to 2.5 million clones, about 95% of which are singletons. Terminally differentiated effector memory CD45RA+ cells were excluded from the naive CD8 cells, which were CD45RO-negative and positively selected for CCR7. The sample consisted of naive CD8+ T cells sorted from blood. The receptors come from a man between 18 and 35 years old in good health.

The chain links TRBV21-1 to TRBJ1-4; the D call of TRBD1 is as the table states it, not checked on the DNA. TRBV21-1 is described as a pseudogene. The CDR3 is 20 residues long. Written as DNA, the CDR3 is TGTGCCAGCAGCATGTCTACCGAAACAGGGGAAGGAGCAACTAATGAAAAACTGTTTTTT. Translated: CASSMSTETGEGATNEKLFF.

The rearrangement uses TRBV5-6 and TRBJ1-1; 7 bases map to TRBD1. Germline V gene data show CDR1 as SGHDT and CDR2 as YYEEEE. CDR3 length: 16 residues. V was pared by 3 bases and J by 6 bases, with 14 bases of the junction left unmatched. The chain's CDR3 is CASSSEEGASGAEAFF. The CDR3 bases are TGTGCCAGCAGCTCGGAGGAGGGGGCTTCGGGTGCTGAAGCTTTCTTT.

In regard to this clone: Different DNA sequences within this sample yield the same CDR3. The V call is TRBV27, the J call TRBJ2-1; 8 bases line up with TRBD2. The V and J ends lost 5 bases and 2 bases, in that order; junction bases with no gene match: 8. Germline CDR1 MNHEY, CDR2 SMNVEV (reference sequence). CDR3 length: 16 amino acids. This chain's CDR3 is CASSPSAGETYNEQFF. CDR3 sequence (DNA): TGTGCCAGCAGTCCCTCAGCGGGGGAAACCTACAATGAGCAGTTCTTC.

The chain uses TRBV4-1 and TRBJ1-1, with D uncertain. The germline CDR1 and CDR2 sequences are MGHRA and YSYEKL. Between the trimmed V and J ends, which lost 1 base and 3 bases, there was a span of 12 bases. The CDR3 contains 15 residues. The CDR3 DNA follows: TGCGCCAGCAGCCAAGCATCCAGTCTGGACACTGAAGCTTTCTTT. This codes for CASSQASSLDTEAFF.

This sequence joins TRBV13 and TRBJ2-1; the D gene is possibly TRBD1 (5 bases). The germline CDR1 and CDR2 sequences are PRHDT and FYEKMQ (reference sequence). There are 15 residues in the CDR3. Trimming left V 4 bases short and J 4 bases short, with 14 bases between. The chain's CDR3 is CASSYRILGYNEQFF. In DNA, the CDR3 is TGTGCCAGCAGCTACAGGATTCTGGGGTACAATGAGCAGTTCTTC.

The CDR3 nucleotides read TGTGCCTGGAGTGTACCCACTTTTAGCAATCAGCCCCAGCATTTT. This gives the protein CAWSVPTFSNQPQHF. This chain connects TRBV30 to TRBJ1-5; D call uncertain. V was shortened by 0 bases and J by 0 bases, with 9 bases between the two germline ends. CDR1 is GTSNPN, CDR2 SVGIG, per germline (reference sequence). This CDR3 spans 15 amino acids.

Turning to this clone: Other DNA sequences in the same sample also yield this CDR3. The genes are TRBV6-5 and TRBJ2-7; TRBD1 might be the D (5 bases). V lost 2 bases and J 0 bases, leaving 8 bases between the germline ends. The CDR3 sequence is 14 residues long. From germline, CDR1 is MNHEY and CDR2 SVGAGI. CDR3 sequence: CASSYQGLSYEQYF. The CDR3 region has the DNA TGTGCCAGCAGTTACCAGGGTCTCTCCTACGAGCAGTACTTC.

V is TRBV7-9 and J is TRBJ2-2; a weak D match, TRBD1 (6 bases). This CDR3 spans 15 amino acids. Per the germline V gene, CDR1 is SEHNR and CDR2 is FQNEAQ (reference sequence). Deletions cut 5 bases from V and 0 bases from J, with 10 bases between. In DNA, the CDR3 is TGTGCCAGCAGCCCGAAGGGGGCGAACACCGGGGAGCTGTTTTTT. This gives the protein CASSPKGANTGELFF.

Turning to this clone: The sample contains more than one DNA sequence encoding this CDR3. V gene TRBV19 combines with J gene TRBJ2-5; 7 nucleotides align to TRBD2. CDR1 is LNHDA, CDR2 SQIVND, per germline (reference sequence). The CDR3 has 14 residues. V dropped 3 bases and J dropped 1; count of bases not matched to a gene: 2. For the CDR3, the DNA is TGTGCCAGTAGTATCACTAGCGCCCAAGAGACCCAGTACTTC. This sequence encodes CASSITSAQETQYF. Combining the CDR3 with reference TRBV19 and TRBJ2-5 gives the whole variable domain DGGITQSPKYLFRKEGQNVTLSCEQNLNHDAMYWYRQDPGQGLRLIYYSQIVNDFQKGDIAEGYSVSREKKESFPLTVTSAQKNPTAFYLCASSITSAQETQYFGPGTRLLVL.

The chain has TRBV5-1 and TRBJ2-1, with 10 bases lining up with TRBD2. The junction had 7 bases not matched to a gene; V was cut back by 1 base and J by 6 bases. Germline values: CDR1 SGHRS, CDR2 YFSETQ. The CDR3 consists of 16 residues. CDR3 amino acids: CASSLSPGLASNEQFF. In nucleotides, the CDR3 is TGCGCCAGCAGCTTGAGCCCGGGACTAGCGTCCAATGAGCAGTTCTTC.

J is TRBJ2-7 and V is TRBV27, with D hard to call. Germline lookup yields CDR1 MNHEY and CDR2 SMNVEV (reference sequence). V lost 3 bases and J 3 bases, leaving 12 bases between the germline ends. The CDR3 is made up of 14 amino acids. This CDR3 is CASSFAARYYEQYF. The CDR3 DNA reads TGTGCCAGCAGTTTCGCAGCGCGGTACTACGAGCAGTACTTC.

The J gene is TRBJ2-7, the V gene TRBV11-3, with a possible D match to TRBD1 (6 bases). Trimming pared 0 bases from V and 5 bases from J, leaving 14 bases between. The CDR3 is made up of 15 amino acids. Germline-derived CDR1 and CDR2 are SGHNT and YENEEA. The CDR3 DNA reads TGTGCCAGCAGCTTAGAAACGACAGGTCAGGACGAGCAGTACTTC. Translation: CASSLETTGQDEQYF. Complete variable domain (other parts from reference TRBV11-3 and TRBJ2-7): EAGVVQSPRYKIIEKKQPVAFWCNPISGHNTLYWYLQNLGQGPELLIRYENEEAVDDSQLPKDRFSAERLKGVDSTLKIQPAELGDSAVYLCASSLETTGQDEQYFGPGTRLTVT.

For this clone: Other DNA sequences within the sample encode an identical CDR3. The chain employs TRBV27 and TRBJ1-1; no clear D. CDR1 is MNHEY and CDR2 is SMNVEV in the germline V gene (reference sequence). This CDR3 spans 13 amino acids. Trimming took off 3 bases at V and 2 bases at J, with 7 bases between the two ends. The CDR3 coding sequence is TGTGCCAGCAGTTTTTCAGTTAACACTGAAGCTTTCTTT. This translates into CASSFSVNTEAFF.

The sample holds one count of this clone. The chain couples TRBV4-1 to TRBJ2-7; 7 bases are a match to TRBD1. This CDR3 spans 16 amino acids. V trimming: 3 bases; J trimming: 3 bases; junction bases outside the gene matches: 11. CDR1 and CDR2 (germline): MGHRA, YSYEKL. The DNA for the CDR3 is TGCGCCAGCAGCCACACCCCGACAGGGCCGGGCTACGAGCAGTACTTC. This gives the protein CASSHTPTGPGYEQYF.

The CDR3 protein is CASSPTPQETQYF. CDR3 coding DNA: TGTGCCAGCAGCCCGACCCCACAAGAGACCCAGTACTTC. V is TRBV9 and J is TRBJ2-5, with no clear D. Germline-derived CDR1 and CDR2 are SGDLS and YYNGEE. Trimming removed 4 bases at V and 2 bases at J, with 9 bases between. CDR3 length: 13 amino acids.

The chain employs TRBV29-1 and TRBJ1-2, with 10 bases lining up with TRBD1. CDR3 length: 13 amino acids. In germline, CDR1 is SQVTM, CDR2 ANQGSEA. The V and J ends lost 6 bases and 4 bases, in that order; junction bases with no gene match: 5. This CDR3 reads CSVGQGPSYGYTF. The CDR3 DNA is TGCAGCGTGGGACAGGGGCCGTCCTATGGCTACACCTTC.